The entry below describes one T cell receptor (beta chain). The antigen is undetermined. Here immunoSEQ multiplex PCR was the method, and the copy in TCRdb shows in-frame clones only, minus some. The table lists about 2.4 million clones, roughly 93% of them singletons. This CDR3 contains 15 residues. After removal of 6 bases from V and 0 bases from J, the junction contained 5 bases not matched to a gene. Germline assignment: CDR1 MNHEY and CDR2 SMNVEV (reference sequence). The entry originates in a study of shared clonotypes between healthy human individuals. Study findings and constraints: Tissue TCR repertoires likely differ from these blood-only repertoires. Owing to a small donor count, the genetic and exposure-history diversity represented was limited.

Source material: naive CD4+ T cells from PBMCs. The sample's subset: CD45RA+ positively selected. The chain joins TRBV27 to TRBJ2-1; 7 bases map to TRBD1. This clonotype was sampled from a man between 18 and 29 years old in good health. Some clones in this sample may be carry-over from other donors' samples. The CDR3 sequence: CASRGTVSSYNEQFF. Written as DNA, the CDR3 is TGTGCCAGCAGGGGGACAGTAAGCTCCTACAATGAGCAGTTCTTC.